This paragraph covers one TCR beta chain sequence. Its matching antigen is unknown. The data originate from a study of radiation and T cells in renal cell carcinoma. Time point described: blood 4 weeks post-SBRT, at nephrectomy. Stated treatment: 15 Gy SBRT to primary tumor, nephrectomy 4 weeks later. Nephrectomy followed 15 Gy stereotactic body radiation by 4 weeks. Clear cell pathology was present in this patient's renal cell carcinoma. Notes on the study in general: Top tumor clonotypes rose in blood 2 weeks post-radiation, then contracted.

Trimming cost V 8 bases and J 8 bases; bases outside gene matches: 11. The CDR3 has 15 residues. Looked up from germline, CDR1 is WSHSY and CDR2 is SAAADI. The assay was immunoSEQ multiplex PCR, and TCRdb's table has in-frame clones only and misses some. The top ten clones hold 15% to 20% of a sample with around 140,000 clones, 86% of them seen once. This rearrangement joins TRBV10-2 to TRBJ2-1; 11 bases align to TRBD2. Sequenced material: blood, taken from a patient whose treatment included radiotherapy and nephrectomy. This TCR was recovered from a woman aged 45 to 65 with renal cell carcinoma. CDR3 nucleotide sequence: TGCGCCAGCGCTACTAGCGGGAGTGTAAAGGATGAGCAGTTCTTC. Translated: CASATSGSVKDEQFF.